A selection of T cell receptor beta chains follows, all from one sample in a study of identifying expanded T cells in peripheral blood. Clones were read by immunoSEQ multiplex PCR, and TCRdb kept only the in-frame ones, dropping some. The table shows 80,000 to 90,000 clones, with approximately 86% occurring only once. The sample comprised blood. The source of these receptors is a person aged 18 to 70 in good health. Both conserved end residues are part of each CDR3. A D gene is named only where the DNA matches it firmly. Some rows mark clone size as missing; the rest say once, few, many or name a class of expanded clone.

d_call j_call clone_size v_call cdr3_aa cdr3_nt
TRBD2 TRBJ2-1 NA TRBV5-1 CASGAHLAGGGNEQFF TGCGCCAGCGGAGCCCACCTAGCGGGGGGCGGCAATGAGCAGTTCTTC
NA TRBJ1-2 NA TRBV11-2 CASSSIGGARGTLKGGYTF TGTGCCAGCAGCTCCATCGGGGGCGCTAGGGGTACCCTAAAGGGTGGCTACACCTTC
NA TRBJ1-2 once TRBV29-1 CSVGDLGYTF TGCAGCGTTGGAGATCTTGGCTACACCTTC
NA TRBJ2-5 NA TRBV5-8 CASSPPGTQYF TGTGCCAGCAGCCCCCCCGGGACCCAGTACTTC
NA TRBJ1-5 NA TRBV19 CASSIGGQPQHF TGTGCCAGTAGTATAGGGGGCCAGCCCCAGCATTTT
NA TRBJ2-7 NA TRBV2 CASLKGGDYEQYF TGTGCCTCCCTAAAAGGGGGAGACTACGAGCAGTACTTC
NA TRBJ1-1 NA TRBV7-2 CASSTGRIMNTEAFF TGTGCCAGCAGCACAGGACGGATTATGAACACTGAAGCTTTCTTT
NA TRBJ1-2 NA TRBV19 CASSMSGDSYGYTF TGTGCCAGTAGTATGTCCGGCGACAGCTATGGCTACACCTTC
NA TRBJ2-7 NA TRBV6-1 CASSAVTGTPDEQYF TGTGCCAGCAGTGCGGTGACAGGCACTCCTGACGAGCAGTACTTC
TRBD1 TRBJ1-2 NA TRBV15 CATSLRDRVYGYTF TGTGCCACCAGCCTCCGGGACAGGGTCTATGGCTACACCTTC
TRBD1 TRBJ1-1 once TRBV13 CASSSVGQGNTEAFF TGTGCCAGCAGCTCCGTTGGACAGGGGAACACTGAAGCTTTCTTT
NA TRBJ1-6 NA TRBV6-1 CASTSAVDGNSPLHF TGTGCCAGCACCTCGGCGGTAGACGGTAATTCACCCCTCCACTTT
TRBD1 TRBJ2-2 NA TRBV18 CASSPRTGAAVAGELFF TGTGCCAGCTCACCAAGGACAGGAGCGGCCGTGGCCGGGGAGCTGTTTTTT
NA TRBJ1-5 NA TRBV27 CASSLSLTSNQPQHF TGTGCCAGCAGTTTATCTCTCACCAGCAATCAGCCCCAGCATTTT
TRBD2 TRBJ2-5 once TRBV5-1 CASSRTSGGTLQETQYF TGCGCCAGCAGCCGGACTAGCGGGGGGACGCTCCAAGAGACCCAGTACTTC
NA TRBJ1-2 NA TRBV7-8 CASSLRGGGRNGYTF TGTGCCAGCAGCTTACGAGGAGGCGGACGTAACGGCTACACCTTC
TRBD1 TRBJ1-1 once TRBV5-1 CASGTGARPEAFF TGCGCCAGCGGGACAGGGGCTAGGCCTGAAGCTTTCTTT
NA TRBJ1-5 NA TRBV5-1 CASSLDPVGGNQPQHF TGCGCCAGCAGCTTGGATCCGGTGGGTGGCAATCAGCCCCAGCATTTT
NA TRBJ1-1 NA TRBV12-5 CASASAGEAFF TGTGCTAGTGCATCAGCAGGTGAAGCTTTCTTT
NA TRBJ2-5 NA TRBV4-1 CASSQELRTGAGETQYF TGCGCCAGCAGCCAGGAACTCCGGACGGGGGCAGGGGAGACCCAGTACTTC
NA TRBJ1-1 NA TRBV5-4 CASSSLPIGMNTEAFF TGTGCCAGCAGCTCCCTCCCCATAGGGATGAACACTGAAGCTTTCTTT
NA TRBJ2-7 NA TRBV11-2 CASSLDKLGTYEQYF TGTGCCAGCAGCTTAGATAAATTAGGGACCTACGAGCAGTACTTC
NA TRBJ2-5 NA TRBV11-3 CASSTRDSSRSTQYF TGTGCCAGCAGCACACGGGACTCCTCGCGGTCCACCCAGTACTTC
TRBD1 TRBJ2-7 NA TRBV5-1 CASSIDRGFSYEQYF TGCGCCAGCAGCATAGACAGGGGGTTCTCCTACGAGCAGTACTTC
TRBD1 TRBJ2-7 NA TRBV5-1 CASSDNFGQGPPYEQYF TGCGCCAGCAGCGATAACTTCGGACAGGGTCCCCCCTACGAGCAGTACTTC
NA TRBJ2-2 once TRBV19 CASSIKRGMRHPNTGELFF TGTGCCAGTAGTATAAAGAGAGGTATGAGGCACCCGAACACCGGGGAGCTGTTTTTT
TRBD2 TRBJ2-7 NA TRBV7-2 CASSFRTSGVYEQYF TGTGCCAGCAGCTTCCGGACTAGCGGGGTCTACGAGCAGTACTTC
NA TRBJ1-5 NA TRBV7-9 CASSLAGQWDQPQHF TGTGCCAGCAGCTTAGCAGGACAGTGGGATCAGCCCCAGCATTTT
NA TRBJ1-1 once TRBV6-1 CASSWTRKNTEAFF TGTGCCAGCAGCTGGACAAGGAAGAACACTGAAGCTTTCTTT
TRBD1 TRBJ2-6 NA TRBV6-1 CASSETGVVANVLTF TGTGCCAGCAGTGAAACAGGGGTCGTGGCCAACGTCCTGACTTTC
TRBD1 TRBJ1-1 once TRBV29-1 CSVEGQGPEAFF TGCAGCGTTGAAGGACAGGGGCCTGAAGCTTTCTTT
NA TRBJ1-4 NA TRBV5-4 CASSLRRTANEKLFF TGTGCCAGCAGCTTGCGGCGGACAGCGAATGAAAAACTGTTTTTT